This TCR beta chain was recovered during a study of CD4 T cells in relation to SARS-CoV-2 and coronaviruses. In the study overall: ViraFEST: approximately ten-day antigen culture of PBMCs, then TCR beta CDR3 sequencing. Negative control cultures got HIV-1 Nef peptides or no peptide. Overall study findings and caveats: Samples before the pandemic and after infection were not matched within any donor.

Unexposed donor CD4+ T cells date from 2011-2018, before the COVID-19 pandemic. After roughly 9 days of culture, CD4+ T cells were isolated. Unexposed-donor CD4+ T cells were probed with SARS-CoV-2 S/N and four cold-coronavirus spikes, cells permitting. About this clone itself: Antigen specificity is unknown.

The method was immunoSEQ multiplex PCR; TCRdb's version includes in-frame clones alone and lacks a portion of them. The sample holds 20,000 to 25,000 clones, about three quarters seen once. Germline CDR1 SGHNT, CDR2 YYREEE (reference sequence). The CDR3 runs 15 residues. The V gene lost 4 bases and the J gene lost 0 bases, with 8 bases spanning the gap. Input material: CD4+ T cells from PBMCs, cultured in vitro. This chain joins TRBV5-4 and TRBJ2-6; D is perhaps TRBD1 (6 bases). This TCR was recovered from a human donor in good health. CDR3 nucleotides: TGTGCCAGCAGCAGGGACATCTCTGGGGCCAACGTCCTGACTTTC. This codes for CASSRDISGANVLTF.